The 32 T cell receptor beta chains below were found in one sample sequenced in a study of memory CD4+ T cells and cytomegalovirus serostatus. The sort gate was single viable CD3+CD4+CD8-CD45RO+ cells for memory CD4+ T cells. Here immunoSEQ multiplex PCR was the method, and the copy in TCRdb shows in-frame clones only, minus some. The table shows roughly 48,000 clones, with 80% occurring only once. The sequenced sample consisted of memory CD4+ T cells from blood. All receptors derive from an adult in good health and CMV-seropositive.

This chain joins TRBV6-1 and TRBJ2-7; 7 positions match TRBD1. V shed 3 bases, J shed 6 bases, and the junction held 5 bases outside the gene matches. The CDR3 has 13 residues. Germline-derived CDR1 and CDR2 are MNHNS and SASEGT. The CDR3 nucleotides are TGTGCCAGCAGTGACGTCAGGGGGACCGAGCAGTACTTC. Its protein product is CASSDVRGTEQYF.

The CDR3 here is CASSSLGSPEAFF. The DNA of the CDR3 is TGTGCCAGCAGCTCCCTGGGATCTCCCGAAGCTTTCTTT. The rearrangement links TRBV5-4 to TRBJ1-1, with D uncertain. Germline-derived CDR1 and CDR2 are SGHNT and YYREEE (reference sequence). There are 13 residues in the CDR3. The ends were cut back, 3 bases at V and 8 bases at J, with 14 bases in the middle.

The chain couples TRBV6-1 to TRBJ2-7; 10 bases are a match to TRBD1. With V trimmed by 4 bases and J by 5 bases, 8 bases remained unmatched. Germline V gene lookup returns CDR1 MNHNS and CDR2 SASEGT. The CDR3 totals 15 residues. This CDR3 reads CASSAPTGGGHEQYF. Here the CDR3 DNA reads TGTGCCAGCAGTGCGCCGACAGGGGGCGGACACGAGCAGTACTTC.

The chain has TRBV9 and TRBJ2-3; no clear D gene. The length of the CDR3 is 15 residues. Germline values: CDR1 SGDLS, CDR2 YYNGEE. V was clipped by 0 bases and J by 0 bases, with 8 bases between them. The CDR3 DNA reads as TGTGCCAGCAGCGTAGGGGCGGTGAGCACAGATACGCAGTATTTT. Translated, it gives CASSVGAVSTDTQYF.

This clone was seen only once. The V and J genes are TRBV5-1 and TRBJ2-2; no reliable D call. There are 14 residues in the CDR3. V lost 5 bases to trimming and J lost 0 bases, with 8 bases between them. From germline, CDR1 is SGHRS and CDR2 YFSETQ. Here the CDR3 DNA reads TGCGCCAGCAGAAAAGAAGCGAACACCGGGGAGCTGTTTTTT. Translated: CASRKEANTGELFF.

The V and J genes are TRBV5-1 and TRBJ1-2; weak D call: TRBD1 (6 bases). This CDR3 spans 16 amino acids. Germline values: CDR1 SGHRS, CDR2 YFSETQ. Trimming removed 0 bases at V and 2 bases at J, with 14 bases between. The CDR3 reads CASSLVPGGGNYGYTF. In DNA form, the CDR3 reads TGCGCCAGCAGCTTGGTTCCGGGTGGGGGCAACTATGGCTACACCTTC.

This chain connects TRBV29-1 to TRBJ1-1; 7 bases agree with TRBD1. This CDR3 has 15 residues. The trim removed 3 bases at V and 2 bases at J, leaving 9 bases unmatched. Looked up from germline, CDR1 is SQVTM and CDR2 is ANQGSEA. CDR3 amino acids: CSVEGDRGTNTEAFF. CDR3 sequence (DNA): TGCAGCGTTGAGGGGGACAGAGGGACTAACACTGAAGCTTTCTTT.

The gene calls are TRBV5-1 and TRBJ2-1, with a possible D match to TRBD2 (5 bases). Germline loops: CDR1 SGHRS, CDR2 YFSETQ. V was cut by 2 bases and J by 0 bases, with 6 bases left in between. The CDR3 is 14 amino acids. The CDR3 DNA follows: TGCGCCAGCAGCTTCGGGGACTCCTACAATGAGCAGTTCTTC. Amino acids: CASSFGDSYNEQFF.

The rearrangement uses TRBV12-5 and TRBJ2-7, with 10 nucleotides matching TRBD1. Trimming removed 0 bases from V and 6 bases from J; junction bases left unmatched: 11. Germline assignment: CDR1 LGHNT and CDR2 FRNRAP. The CDR3 spans 17 residues. CDR3 nucleotides: TGTGCTAGTGGTTTGGTAAATCGGGCCGGGACAGGGGTCGAGCAGTACTTC. This gives the protein CASGLVNRAGTGVEQYF.

The CDR3 bases are TGTGCCTGGAGACCTACTAGCGGGAGGGCAGATACGCAGTATTTT. Residues: CAWRPTSGRADTQYF. V gene TRBV30 combines with J gene TRBJ2-3; TRBD2 matches at 13 bases. There are 15 residues in the CDR3. J lost 4 bases, V lost 3 bases, and 4 bases had no gene match. The germline V gene has CDR1 GTSNPN and CDR2 SVGIG (reference sequence).

The V call is TRBV7-8, the J call TRBJ1-6; D might be TRBD1 (5 bases). This CDR3 spans 15 amino acids. Trimming took off 5 bases at V and 4 bases at J, with 12 bases between the two ends. The germline V gene has CDR1 SGHVS and CDR2 FQNEAQ. The CDR3 protein is CASSPQGLYNSPLHF. For the CDR3, the DNA is TGTGCCAGCAGCCCCCAGGGACTGTATAATTCACCCCTCCACTTT.

This clone turned up a few times. The V gene is TRBV7-3, the J gene TRBJ2-7; weak D call: TRBD2 (7 bases). Germline CDR1 and CDR2: SGHTA and FQGTGA. The CDR3 extends over 14 amino acids. V lost 2 bases, J lost 5 bases, and 13 bases lay in between. The CDR3 loop reads CASSLVGGTNEQYF. In DNA form, the CDR3 reads TGTGCCAGCAGCTTAGTCGGGGGGACAAACGAGCAGTACTTC.

The chain employs TRBV28 and TRBJ2-7; no reliable D call. V was clipped by 3 bases and J by 7 bases, with 10 bases between them. The germline gives CDR1 MDHEN, CDR2 SYDVKM. The CDR3 loop spans 12 amino acids. CDR3 in DNA: TGTGCCAGCAGTTTGCATAAGAGGGAGCAGTACTTC. It encodes CASSLHKREQYF.

The genes are TRBV5-1 and TRBJ1-1, with D possibly TRBD1 on 5 matching bases. With 3 bases removed from V and 6 bases from J, the gap between germline ends came to 15 bases. The CDR3 is 14 residues long. Germline CDR1 reads SGHRS; CDR2 reads YFSETQ. The CDR3 here is CASSSRTGGSEAFF. As DNA, the CDR3 is TGCGCCAGCAGCTCGCGGACGGGGGGATCTGAAGCTTTCTTT.

In this sample, this clone turned up once. This rearrangement joins TRBV30 to TRBJ2-7, with D possibly TRBD2 on 5 matching bases. This CDR3 comprises 13 residues. Germline CDR1 is GTSNPN and CDR2 is SVGIG (reference sequence). Trimming stripped 2 bases from V and 2 bases from J, with 10 bases between. The CDR3 nucleotides read TGTGCCTGGAGTTTCCCCGGGACCTACGAGCAGTACTTC. Its protein product is CAWSFPGTYEQYF.

The V and J genes are TRBV19 and TRBJ2-7; D is unclear. Trimming removed 4 bases from V and 1 base from J, with 11 bases in between. The germline V gene has CDR1 LNHDA and CDR2 SQIVND (reference sequence). The CDR3 has 14 residues. CDR3: CASSTTSRSYEQYF. The CDR3 nucleotides read TGTGCCAGTAGTACCACAAGTCGATCCTACGAGCAGTACTTC.

The V call is TRBV11-2, the J call TRBJ2-3, with TRBD1 matching over 9 bases. Looked up from germline, CDR1 is SGHAT and CDR2 is FQNNGV. The CDR3 runs 15 residues. V shed 5 bases and J 9 bases; nucleotides not matched to a gene: 12. The CDR3 coding sequence is TGTGCCAGCAGCCCTGGGGGGGGACAGGGAGGAACGCAGTATTTT. Translated: CASSPGGGQGGTQYF.

The chain recombines TRBV28 with TRBJ2-2; no definite D call. The CDR3 is 15 residues long. CDR1 and CDR2 from the germline V gene are MDHEN and SYDVKM. V was cut by 7 bases and J by 0 bases, with 12 bases left in between. The CDR3 loop reads CASNPYTANTGELFF. Here the CDR3 DNA reads TGTGCCAGCAACCCTTATACCGCGAACACCGGGGAGCTGTTTTTT.

The V gene is TRBV29-1, the J gene TRBJ2-3, with TRBD1 as a possible D gene (6 bases). This CDR3 has 16 amino acids. V lost 0 bases and J 3 bases, leaving 16 bases between the germline ends. In germline, CDR1 is SQVTM, CDR2 ANQGSEA. CDR3 loop: CSVEDPPGAKTDTQYF. The CDR3 region has the DNA TGCAGCGTTGAAGATCCGCCAGGGGCGAAGACAGATACGCAGTATTTT.

The chain has TRBV11-2 and TRBJ1-2, with 9 bases fitting TRBD1. The CDR3 loop spans 14 amino acids. Looked up from germline, CDR1 is SGHAT and CDR2 is FQNNGV. The trim removed 5 bases at V and 8 bases at J, leaving 9 bases unmatched. This CDR3 reads CASSPGTGIVGYTF. The DNA for the CDR3 is TGTGCCAGCAGCCCTGGGACAGGGATCGTGGGCTACACCTTC.

The rearrangement links TRBV19 to TRBJ1-1; D may be TRBD1 (6 bases). CDR3 length: 13 amino acids. V was clipped by 7 bases and J by 5 bases, with 14 bases between them. Germline CDR1 LNHDA, CDR2 SQIVND (reference sequence). The CDR3 sequence: CASIGKGGTEAFF. The CDR3 coding sequence is TGTGCCAGTATCGGTAAAGGGGGAACTGAAGCTTTCTTT. The full variable domain, rest sourced from reference TRBV19 and TRBJ1-1, is DGGITQSPKYLFRKEGQNVTLSCEQNLNHDAMYWYRQDPGQGLRLIYYSQIVNDFQKGDIAEGYSVSREKKESFPLTVTSAQKNPTAFYLCASIGKGGTEAFFGQGTRLTVV.

This clone has more than one count but fewer than ten. V usage is TRBV12-5 and J usage is TRBJ1-5; D not resolved. The CDR3 covers 11 residues. The germline CDR1 and CDR2 sequences are LGHNT and FRNRAP. V gave up 5 bases and J gave up 4 bases, with 3 bases separating them. The CDR3: CASGPNQPQHF. For the CDR3, the DNA is TGTGCTAGTGGTCCAAATCAGCCCCAGCATTTT.

This clone was seen a few times. V is TRBV14 and J is TRBJ1-1; D unclear. Germline CDR1 reads SGHDN; CDR2 reads FVKESK. This CDR3 spans 14 amino acids. Trimming removed 4 bases at V and 2 bases at J, with 11 bases between. The CDR3 sequence is CASSLRLENTEAFF. CDR3 in DNA: TGTGCCAGCAGCCTACGTCTCGAAAACACTGAAGCTTTCTTT.

V is TRBV18 and J is TRBJ2-1, with TRBD2 as a possible D gene (6 bases). The CDR3 extends over 13 amino acids. Germline values: CDR1 KGHSH, CDR2 LQKENI. V lost 3 bases and J lost 8, with 11 bases in between. DNA for the CDR3: TGTGCCAGCTCACCGGGGACTGGCGATGAGCAGTTCTTC. Residues: CASSPGTGDEQFF.

The chain couples TRBV6-6 to TRBJ1-1, with 10 bases aligning to TRBD1. CDR1 and CDR2 (germline): MNHNY, SVGAGI (reference sequence). The CDR3 runs to 15 residues. The V segment lost 7 bases and the J segment 1 base; nucleotides outside the gene matches: 6. For the CDR3, the DNA is TGTGCCAGCAAGGGACAGGGGAGGAGGAACACTGAAGCTTTCTTT. It translates to CASKGQGRRNTEAFF.

The chain carries TRBV9 and TRBJ1-1; 9 bases agree with TRBD1. The germline V gene has CDR1 SGDLS and CDR2 YYNGEE. The CDR3 contains 15 residues. Unmatched junction bases numbered 9, after V lost 7 bases and J lost 2 bases. CDR3 DNA sequence: TGTGCCAGCTCTGGAGGGACAGGGTTAAACACTGAAGCTTTCTTT. Encoded protein: CASSGGTGLNTEAFF.

The chain links TRBV6-1 to TRBJ2-3; D not certain. The germline CDR1 and CDR2 sequences are MNHNS and SASEGT. The ends were cut back, 11 bases at V and 6 bases at J, with 12 bases in the middle. CDR3 length: 11 residues. The DNA of the CDR3 is TGTGCCGCGCCCCCTCGGGATACGCAGTATTTT. Protein: CAAPPRDTQYF.

The rearrangement uses TRBV18 and TRBJ2-1; D gene unclear. This CDR3 has 15 amino acids. Trimming cost V 5 bases and J 2 bases, with 13 bases left between them. Per germline, CDR1 KGHSH and CDR2 LQKENI. The CDR3 sequence is CASSASAETYNEQFF. As DNA, the CDR3 is TGTGCCAGCTCAGCTTCAGCTGAGACCTACAATGAGCAGTTCTTC.

The V and J genes are TRBV7-9 and TRBJ2-5, with 12 bases matching TRBD2. The J call is doubtful: the DNA matches TRBJ2-7 better. The CDR3 is 19 amino acids. In germline, CDR1 is SEHNR, CDR2 FQNEAQ (reference sequence). The CDR3 reads CASNHRPGLAGPSSYEQYF. The CDR3 DNA sequence: TGTGCCAGCAACCACCGACCGGGACTAGCGGGTCCGAGCTCCTACGAGCAGTACTTC.

The chain couples TRBV7-2 to TRBJ2-7; no definite D call. CDR3 length equals 15 residues. Trimming left V 5 bases short and J 3 bases short, with 17 bases between. The V gene's germline CDR1 is SGHTA and CDR2 FQGNSA. The CDR3 spells CASSPQELWVYEQYF. CDR3 nucleotides: TGTGCCAGCAGCCCGCAGGAGCTATGGGTCTACGAGCAGTACTTC.

This clone has more than one count but fewer than ten. The chain couples TRBV29-1 to TRBJ1-1; D ambiguous. Trimming shortened V by 3 bases and J by 4 bases, and 9 bases separated the two germline ends. Germline V CDR1 and CDR2: SQVTM, ANQGSEA. CDR3 length: 12 residues. Here the CDR3 DNA reads TGCAGCGTTGAGTCCGGGTTCACTGAAGCTTTCTTT. Translated: CSVESGFTEAFF.

The V gene is TRBV29-1, the J gene TRBJ1-2; D is unresolved. This CDR3 contains 15 residues. The germline V and J ends were trimmed by 3 bases and 2 bases, with 16 bases remaining between them. Germline V gene data show CDR1 as SQVTM and CDR2 as ANQGSEA. CDR3 bases: TGCAGCGTTGACGGTAGGCAAGGACTAAACTATGGCTACACCTTC. This translates into CSVDGRQGLNYGYTF.